One T cell receptor (beta chain) is described in this entry. The antigen remains unidentified. TCRdb's table, derived via immunoSEQ multiplex PCR, lists solely in-frame clones and lacks some. Of about 40,000 clones detected, over 80% appear once; the ten largest clones hold around 2.2%. This entry comes from a study of a mutant IDH1 vaccine in newly diagnosed glioma. V shed 7 bases and J shed 2 bases, with 13 bases lying between them. Germline CDR1 and CDR2: SQVTM and ANQGSEA. The CDR3 is 13 amino acids. Stated time point: week 11, during vaccination. Every single dose of the vaccine, 300 ug of mutant IDH1 20-mer peptide, came with topical imiquimod.

This TCR was recovered from a man aged 40-49 years with glioma. This sample comprised PBMCs, obtained from a glioma patient whose treatment included an IDH1 peptide vaccine. V gene TRBV29-1 combines with J gene TRBJ2-3, with D maybe TRBD1 (6 bases). CDR3 nucleotides: TGCAGCGCCTGTACAGGGTACACAGATACGCAGTATTTT. Its protein is CSACTGYTDTQYF.